Sequencing of this TCR beta chain was carried out in a study of human T cells and chemical hapten exposure. The authors' processing: Between roughly 20,000 and 690,600 TCRs appeared in each sample, and the median stood at about 100,000. TCRdb reanalysed the RACE reads using MiXCR and keeps one entry per CDR3 protein. The V and J calls, along with clone size, are taken from TCRdb and not from the paper's own processing. The sample contains roughly 120,000 distinct CDR3 sequences, about 14% of which appear only once. This clonotype was observed at least ten times. Its target is not known. V lost 3 bases, J lost 8 bases, and 13 bases lay in between. Germline-derived CDR1 and CDR2 are SQVTM and ANQGSEA. This CDR3 is 13 amino acids long. General study findings and limits: As the donors had alopecia, their immune response may differ from healthy people's. Against controls, expanded TCRs gave rise to significantly more large CDR3 similarity clusters.

Time point given: pre-sensitization, week 0. This sample's treatment: therapeutic diphenylcyclopropenone sensitization with weekly scalp DPC. Sequencing started from total RNA isolated from unfractionated whole blood. V and J are TRBV29-1 and TRBJ2-2; D call uncertain. This TCR came from a woman younger than 30 with alopecia areata. Some clones in this sample may be carry-over from other donors' samples. The starting material was whole blood, obtained in connection with sensitization to the hapten diphenylcyclopropenone (DPC). In nucleotides, the CDR3 is TGCAGCGTTGACCTGGCTGGCCTAGGGGAGCTGTTTTTT. This sequence encodes CSVDLAGLGELFF.